The 28 T cell receptor beta chains reported below all come from one sample, sequenced in a study of T-cell memory formation after mild COVID-19. One entry per CDR3 protein, called by TCRdb with MiXCR from the 5' RACE reads. Here the sample spans 530,000 or so distinct CDR3 sequences, around 15% being singletons. The sequenced sample was PBMCs or a T cell subset sorted from them (not recorded which). These receptor sequences come from an adult woman who had mild COVID-19 (a few samples of this study predate the infection). Cell type and time point are not known.

The chain has TRBV6-5 and TRBJ1-2, with 7 bases aligning to TRBD1. The junction had 14 bases not matched to a gene; V was cut back by 2 bases and J by 8 bases. This CDR3 contains 16 residues. Germline loops: CDR1 MNHEY, CDR2 SVGAGI. The CDR3 here is CASSYHGTAPREGYTF. The CDR3 region has the DNA TGTGCCAGCAGTTACCACGGGACAGCTCCTAGAGAAGGCTACACCTTC.

The sample holds a few counts of this clonotype. The V call is TRBV5-1, the J call TRBJ1-1; D not resolved. The CDR3 totals 15 residues. V was trimmed by 3 bases and J by 0 bases, leaving 12 bases between them. CDR1 is SGHRS and CDR2 is YFSETQ in the germline V gene. CDR3 amino acids: CASSSDGQLNTEAFF. In DNA form, the CDR3 reads TGCGCCAGCAGCTCGGACGGTCAATTGAACACTGAAGCTTTCTTT.

In its sample, this clonotype was seen many times. V is TRBV18 and J is TRBJ2-3, with TRBD1 as a possible D gene (6 bases). Germline V CDR1 and CDR2: KGHSH, LQKENI. The CDR3 extends over 15 amino acids. The germline V and J ends were trimmed by 1 base and 2 bases, with 10 bases remaining between them. As DNA, the CDR3 is TGTGCCAGCTCACCACTGGCAGGGGCCACAGATACGCAGTATTTT. Protein: CASSPLAGATDTQYF.

In this sample, this clonotype turned up a few times. The V call is TRBV15, the J call TRBJ2-2; perhaps D is TRBD1 or TRBD2 (5 bases each). The CDR3 totals 16 residues. Trimming took off 4 bases at V and 0 bases at J, with 12 bases between the two ends. In germline, CDR1 is LNHNV, CDR2 YYDKDF (reference sequence). The CDR3 here is CATSKRWGTNTGELFF. CDR3 coding DNA: TGTGCCACCAGCAAGAGATGGGGGACGAACACCGGGGAGCTGTTTTTT.

This clonotype appeared a few times. The chain has TRBV9 and TRBJ2-7; TRBD2 agrees at 10 bases. This CDR3 spans 15 amino acids. Germline V lookup: CDR1 SGDLS, CDR2 YYNGEE. V dropped 3 bases and J dropped 7; count of bases not matched to a gene: 10. The CDR3 loop reads CASSESSGSGLEQYF. CDR3 DNA: TGTGCCAGCAGCGAATCTAGCGGGAGTGGGTTGGAGCAGTACTTC.

V is TRBV30 and J is TRBJ1-3; D unresolved. The CDR3 has 13 residues. V gave up 5 bases and J gave up 0 bases, with 8 bases separating them. The germline CDR1 and CDR2 sequences are GTSNPN and SVGIG (reference sequence). CDR3 sequence (DNA): TGTGCCTGGGACTCAGTCTCTGGAAACACCATATATTTT. Encoded protein: CAWDSVSGNTIYF.

This clonotype showed up just a few times. V and J are TRBV7-9 and TRBJ1-4; 7 bases line up with TRBD1. CDR1 is SEHNR and CDR2 is FQNEAQ in the germline V gene (reference sequence). The CDR3 length is 15 residues. J lost 6 bases, V lost 5 bases, and 9 bases had no gene match. CDR3 loop: CASSQRTGRDEKLFF. CDR3 bases: TGTGCCAGCAGCCAAAGGACAGGACGGGATGAAAAACTGTTTTTT.

V and J are TRBV20-1 and TRBJ1-1; perhaps TRBD1 as D (5 bases). The CDR3 is made up of 13 amino acids. Germline values: CDR1 DFQATT, CDR2 SNEGSKA (reference sequence). The V gene lost 5 bases and the J gene lost 5 bases, with 15 bases spanning the gap. In DNA form, the CDR3 reads TGCAGTGCTTGGCAAAGGGACGAGACTGAAGCTTTCTTT. This codes for CSAWQRDETEAFF.

Remarks on this clonotype: A single base separates this from a much larger clone, so it may be a read error. The chain uses TRBV27 and TRBJ2-6, with 7 bases aligning to TRBD1. The CDR3 runs to 15 residues. Germline CDR1 and CDR2: MNHEY and SMNVEV (reference sequence). The V segment lost 4 bases and the J segment 0 bases; nucleotides outside the gene matches: 0. CDR3 region: CASSWDSSGANVLTF. The CDR3 region has the DNA TGTGCCAGCAGTTGGGACAGCTCTGGGGCCAACGTCCTGACTTTC.

This clonotype showed up just a few times. The rearrangement uses TRBV2 and TRBJ1-5; possibly TRBD1 for D (6 bases). V lost 2 bases, J lost 2 bases, and 19 bases lay in between. The CDR3 runs to 18 residues. Germline lookup yields CDR1 SNHLY and CDR2 FYNNEI. CDR3 in amino acids: CASSESGQGLSGNQPQHF. The CDR3, as DNA: TGTGCCAGCAGTGAAAGCGGCCAGGGGTTGAGCGGCAATCAGCCCCAGCATTTT.

The V gene is TRBV5-1, the J gene TRBJ1-2; D is possibly TRBD1 (6 bases). Trimming shortened V by 0 bases and J by 5 bases, and 14 bases separated the two germline ends. CDR3 size: 15 residues. CDR1 and CDR2 from the germline V gene are SGHRS and YFSETQ. CDR3 bases: TGCGCCAGCAGCTTGGTTCTGACAGGCATATATGGCTACACCTTC. As protein: CASSLVLTGIYGYTF.

This clonotype has just a few counts. This rearrangement joins TRBV7-8 to TRBJ2-1; tentative D call: TRBD1 (7 bases). The germline V and J ends were trimmed by 2 bases and 4 bases, with 27 bases remaining between them. The CDR3 extends over 20 amino acids. CDR1 is SGHVS and CDR2 is FQNEAQ in the germline V gene. The CDR3 DNA follows: TGTGCCAGCAGCTTATCACGTCGGAGAGGACCAGGGGGGATTTACAATGAGCAGTTCTTC. Protein product: CASSLSRRRGPGGIYNEQFF.

This clonotype was seen only a few times. The chain links TRBV3-1 to TRBJ1-1; D remains ambiguous. The CDR3 runs to 15 residues. From germline, CDR1 is LGHDT and CDR2 YNNKEL (reference sequence). V dropped 3 bases and J dropped 4 bases, with 15 bases sitting between them. The CDR3 protein is CASSQFGSPSTEAFF. In nucleotides, the CDR3 is TGTGCCAGCAGCCAGTTCGGGTCCCCGAGCACTGAAGCTTTCTTT. Looking up the rest from reference TRBV3-1 and TRBJ1-1 gives the full variable domain: DTAVSQTPKYLVTQMGNDKSIKCEQNLGHDTMYWYKQDSKKFLKIMFSYNNKELIINETVPNRFSPKSPDKAHLNLHINSLELGDSAVYFCASSQFGSPSTEAFFGQGTRLTVV.

The J gene is TRBJ1-2, the V gene TRBV29-1; 8 nucleotides agree with TRBD1. Germline V CDR1 and CDR2: SQVTM, ANQGSEA. This CDR3 is 14 amino acids long. V trimming: 6 bases; J trimming: 1 base; junction bases outside the gene matches: 7. For the CDR3, the DNA is TGCAGCGTAGAACAGGGGGTTTATAACTATGGCTACACCTTC. This sequence encodes CSVEQGVYNYGYTF.

This clonotype has just a few counts. The chain carries TRBV24-1 and TRBJ1-5; 7 bases are shared with TRBD1. V was pared by 2 bases and J by 6 bases, with 3 bases of the junction left unmatched. Germline V CDR1 and CDR2: KGHDR, SFDVKD. This CDR3 comprises 14 residues. In DNA form, the CDR3 reads TGTGCCACCAGTGATTACAGGGGACTTCAGCCCCAGCATTTT. This codes for CATSDYRGLQPQHF.

This clonotype came up a few times. J is TRBJ1-2 and V is TRBV12-3 or TRBV12-4, with D possibly TRBD1 on 6 matching bases. V was cut by 5 bases and J by 6 bases, with 22 bases left in between. This CDR3 spans 16 amino acids. The CDR3, as DNA: TGTGCCAGCAGTCCTCGATTCCCGGGGCGACAGGATGGCTACACCTTC. It yields the protein CASSPRFPGRQDGYTF.

This clonotype was seen a few times. The CDR3 loop is CASSFTGVNGYTF. CDR3 DNA: TGTGCCAGCAGTTTCACAGGGGTGAATGGCTACACCTTC. J is TRBJ1-2 and V is TRBV12-3 or TRBV12-4, with TRBD1 identical over 7 bases. The CDR3 contains 13 residues. V lost 3 bases to trimming and J lost 6 bases; unmatched junction nucleotides: 4.

The chain joins TRBV9 to TRBJ2-7; 10 nucleotides align to TRBD1. The germline V gene encodes CDR1 SGDLS and CDR2 YYNGEE. Trimming removed 4 bases from V and 4 bases from J; junction bases left unmatched: 8. The CDR3 consists of 15 residues. The CDR3 protein is CASSQAGTGVYEQYF. For the CDR3, the DNA is TGTGCCAGCAGCCAAGCCGGGACAGGGGTGTACGAGCAGTACTTC.

This clonotype was counted only a few times. The rearrangement uses TRBV5-1 and TRBJ2-1; TRBD2 aligns across 9 bases. V was clipped by 0 bases and J by 3 bases; unmatched bases: 16. The germline gives CDR1 SGHRS, CDR2 YFSETQ. The CDR3 covers 20 residues. The CDR3 nucleotides read TGCGCCAGCAGCTTGGCCGGGGGACTAGCCCCTCCTTTTGGCTACAATGAGCAGTTCTTC. The encoded protein is CASSLAGGLAPPFGYNEQFF.

This clonotype has only a few counts. The V gene is TRBV2, the J gene TRBJ1-5; the match to TRBD1 covers 8 bases. Trimming cost V 6 bases and J 1 base; bases outside gene matches: 5. The CDR3 covers 15 residues. Germline V gene lookup returns CDR1 SNHLY and CDR2 FYNNEI. CDR3 protein: CASSQRQGSNQPQHF. The CDR3 DNA is TGTGCCAGCAGCCAAAGACAGGGGAGCAATCAGCCCCAGCATTTT.

The J gene is TRBJ2-7, the V gene TRBV27; D perhaps matches TRBD2 (5 bases). The length of the CDR3 is 15 residues. The germline V gene has CDR1 MNHEY and CDR2 SMNVEV (reference sequence). Trimming took 2 bases from V and 5 from J, leaving 16 bases between them. The CDR3 coding sequence is TGTGCCAGCAGTTTAGGGGAGCCTACAGACCACGAGCAGTACTTC. Amino acid sequence: CASSLGEPTDHEQYF.

This clonotype was seen only once. This chain uses TRBV7-2 with TRBJ1-3, with D tentatively TRBD1 (5 bases). The CDR3 consists of 15 residues. V lost 5 bases and J lost 4, with 15 bases in between. Germline V lookup: CDR1 SGHTA, CDR2 FQGNSA. The CDR3 here is CASSPQQGSGNTIYF. The CDR3 DNA reads as TGTGCCAGCAGCCCTCAGCAGGGTTCGGGAAACACCATATATTTT.

This clonotype was found many times. The rearrangement joins TRBV7-9 to TRBJ1-2; D may be TRBD1 (6 bases). This CDR3 has 13 amino acids. CDR1 SEHNR and CDR2 FQNEAQ come from the germline V gene (reference sequence). Trimming removed 5 bases from V and 7 bases from J, with 14 bases in between. CDR3 protein: CASSPPATGGYTF. Written as DNA, the CDR3 is TGTGCCAGCAGCCCCCCAGCGACAGGTGGCTACACCTTC.

Many counts were recorded for this clonotype. The chain recombines TRBV7-2 with TRBJ2-7; TRBD1 matches 8 bases. From germline, CDR1 is SGHTA and CDR2 FQGNSA. This CDR3 has 14 amino acids. Trimming cost V 6 bases and J 7 bases; bases outside gene matches: 11. For the CDR3, the DNA is TGTGCCAGCAGATTCCGGGACAGGTCTCGGGAGCAGTACTTC. Amino acid sequence: CASRFRDRSREQYF.

The table lists this clonotype with a few counts. V is TRBV7-6 and J is TRBJ2-2, with a weak D call TRBD1 (5 bases). The V gene lost 7 bases and the J gene lost 5 bases, with 20 bases spanning the gap. This CDR3 has 16 amino acids. Germline V gene lookup returns CDR1 SGHVS and CDR2 FNYEAQ. CDR3 in amino acids: CASIPLADRSTGELFF. The CDR3, as DNA: TGTGCCAGCATCCCATTGGCCGACAGATCTACCGGGGAGCTGTTTTTT.

This clonotype appeared many times. The rearrangement joins TRBV5-4 to TRBJ2-7; D gene uncertain. V lost 0 bases, J lost 9 bases, and 13 bases lay in between. The CDR3 is made up of 13 amino acids. Germline loops: CDR1 SGHNT, CDR2 YYREEE (reference sequence). Here the CDR3 DNA reads TGTGCCAGCAGCTTGGGGCTCCTTACGACGCAGTACTTC. It encodes CASSLGLLTTQYF.

The V gene is TRBV4-1, the J gene TRBJ2-2; no definite D call. Trimming shortened V by 4 bases and J by 6 bases, and 15 bases separated the two germline ends. The CDR3 totals 15 residues. Germline CDR1 is MGHRA and CDR2 is YSYEKL. The CDR3 DNA reads TGCGCCAGCAGCCGAAACCGGGCCTCACCCGGGGAGCTGTTTTTT. Translation: CASSRNRASPGELFF.

In this sample, this clonotype turned up a few times. CDR3 region: CASSIKATGTDTQYF. The CDR3 nucleotides read TGCGCCAGCAGCATCAAAGCGACAGGAACAGATACGCAGTATTTT. The rearrangement uses TRBV5-1 and TRBJ2-3, with a weak D call TRBD1 (6 bases). This CDR3 is 15 amino acids long. CDR1 is SGHRS and CDR2 is YFSETQ in the germline V gene. V lost 4 bases, J lost 3 bases, and 15 bases lay in between.